The 12 T cell receptor beta chains listed next were all sequenced from one sample in a study of T-cell memory formation after mild COVID-19. TCRdb independently ran MiXCR on the 5' RACE reads; one entry per CDR3 protein. The sample contains under 150,000 distinct CDR3 sequences, 20% to 25% of which appear only once. Sequenced input: PBMCs or a T cell subset sorted from them (not recorded which). The receptors derive from a man between 18 and 35 years old who had mild COVID-19 (a few samples of this study predate the infection). Cell type and time point are not known.

V gene TRBV7-9 combines with J gene TRBJ2-3; TRBD2 is a possible D gene (6 bases). Germline CDR1 reads SEHNR; CDR2 reads FQNEAQ (reference sequence). This CDR3 spans 14 amino acids. The V and J ends lost 5 bases and 2 bases respectively, with 11 bases between them. The CDR3 sequence: CASSRESYTDTQYF. In DNA form, the CDR3 reads TGTGCCAGCAGCCGGGAGTCCTACACAGATACGCAGTATTTT. The full variable domain, with the rest looked up from reference TRBV7-9 and TRBJ2-3, is DTGVSQNPRHKITKRGQNVTFRCDPISEHNRLYWYRQTLGQGPEFLTYFQNEAQLEKSRLLSDRFSAERPKGSFSTLEIQRTEQGDSAMYLCASSRESYTDTQYFGPGTRLTVL.

The V call is TRBV12-3 or TRBV12-4, the J call TRBJ2-5, with 11 nucleotides matching TRBD2. V was clipped by 5 bases and J by 2 bases; unmatched bases: 4. The CDR3 spans 15 residues. The CDR3 reads CASSPIAGGQETQYF. The CDR3 DNA reads as TGTGCCAGCAGTCCTATAGCGGGGGGGCAAGAGACCCAGTACTTC.

In its sample, this clonotype was seen a few times. The rearrangement joins TRBV7-2 to TRBJ2-5; TRBD1 is a possible D gene (5 bases). The CDR3 covers 14 residues. Germline V CDR1 and CDR2: SGHTA, FQGNSA. V lost 3 bases and J lost 4, with 12 bases in between. The CDR3 DNA reads TGTGCCAGCAGCTTCGGTCAGGGTGGAGAGACCCAGTACTTC. It translates to CASSFGQGGETQYF.

This clonotype was seen many times. V and J are TRBV11-2 and TRBJ2-3; D is unclear. Trimming cost V 3 bases and J 1 base, with 8 bases left between them. This CDR3 region has 14 residues. CDR1 is SGHAT and CDR2 is FQNNGV in the germline V gene. The CDR3 loop is CASSLGIGTDTQYF. The DNA of the CDR3 is TGTGCCAGCAGCTTGGGTATTGGCACAGATACGCAGTATTTT.

This chain connects TRBV20-1 to TRBJ2-7, with D perhaps TRBD1 or TRBD2 (6 bases each). Trimming cost V 6 bases and J 0 bases, with 12 bases left between them. CDR1 and CDR2 from the germline V gene are DFQATT and SNEGSKA (reference sequence). This CDR3 is 13 amino acids long. The CDR3 spells CSARGQGSYEQYF. DNA for the CDR3: TGCAGTGCCCGGGGGCAGGGCTCCTACGAGCAGTACTTC.

This clonotype came up a few times. This chain uses TRBV10-3 with TRBJ2-3, with no clear D. Germline V gene sequence: CDR1 ENHRY, CDR2 SYGVKD. V lost 2 bases and J 3 bases, leaving 15 bases between the germline ends. The CDR3 extends over 16 amino acids. CDR3 region: CAISEGVEQLTDTQYF. CDR3 bases: TGTGCCATCAGTGAGGGGGTCGAGCAGTTAACAGATACGCAGTATTTT.

The J gene is TRBJ2-7, the V gene TRBV20-1, with D hard to call. CDR1 and CDR2 from the germline V gene are DFQATT and SNEGSKA (reference sequence). This CDR3 spans 16 amino acids. V was clipped by 0 bases and J by 0 bases, with 15 bases between them. In DNA form, the CDR3 reads TGCAGTGCTAGAGATCCCCGAATTCCTAGCTCCTACGAGCAGTACTTC. It encodes CSARDPRIPSSYEQYF.

This clonotype has just a few counts. The rearrangement links TRBV3-1 to TRBJ2-1; perhaps TRBD1 as D (6 bases). In germline, CDR1 is LGHDT, CDR2 YNNKEL (reference sequence). V lost 3 bases and J lost 5, with 14 bases in between. This CDR3 has 15 amino acids. The CDR3 coding sequence is TGTGCCAGCAGCCAGACGGCAGGGGCACACAATGAGCAGTTCTTC. Translating it yields CASSQTAGAHNEQFF.

The gene calls are TRBV19 and TRBJ1-5; 8 positions agree with TRBD1. The CDR3 runs to 13 residues. The trim removed 4 bases at V and 6 bases at J, leaving 2 bases unmatched. In germline, CDR1 is LNHDA, CDR2 SQIVND (reference sequence). This CDR3 reads CASSNTGGQPQHF. CDR3 sequence (DNA): TGTGCCAGTAGTAACACAGGGGGTCAGCCCCAGCATTTT.

The rearrangement links TRBV6-5 to TRBJ2-2; 7 nucleotides align to TRBD1. The CDR3 length is 17 residues. Trimming cost V 2 bases and J 6 bases; bases outside gene matches: 12. Germline CDR1 is MNHEY and CDR2 is SVGAGI. The CDR3 DNA sequence: TGTGCCAGCAGTTACCCAGAGGGGGCTAAGGAGGCCGGGGAGCTGTTTTTT. Translated: CASSYPEGAKEAGELFF.

The V gene is TRBV5-1, the J gene TRBJ2-7; D is uncertain. CDR3 length: 15 residues. Trimming left V 0 bases short and J 0 bases short, with 10 bases between. The V gene's germline CDR1 is SGHRS and CDR2 YFSETQ. The CDR3 nucleotides are TGCGCCAGCAGCTTGGGGGAATTCAGCTCCTACGAGCAGTACTTC. Translated, it gives CASSLGEFSSYEQYF.

The sample holds one count of this clonotype. Here the CDR3 reads CASSASGSSYNEQFF. CDR3 nucleotides: TGTGCCAGCAGCGCCAGCGGGAGCTCCTACAATGAGCAGTTCTTC. The gene calls are TRBV9 and TRBJ2-1; TRBD2 matches 8 bases. V was clipped by 3 bases and J by 0 bases; unmatched bases: 2. CDR3 size: 15 residues. Germline-derived CDR1 and CDR2 are SGDLS and YYNGEE.